This TCR beta chain was observed in a study of T cells after yellow fever vaccination. For TCR, cDNA came from 5'RACE template switching, which added a universal primer site and UMIs. TCRdb fed the 5' RACE reads into MiXCR, producing one record per CDR3 protein. Here the sample spans 300,000 to 350,000 distinct CDR3 sequences, roughly 8.6% being singletons. About this clonotype: Its antigen is unidentified.

Study outcomes and limitations: Weaker, the secondary response peaked sooner, at day 5 versus 15. Reappearing after the booster were most of the clones from primary vaccination (around 96% CD4, around 90% CD8). The appearance of a small share of clonotypes in both CD4 and CD8 compartments was observed.

This clonotype originated in a man aged 18 to 29 who received the YFV17D yellow fever vaccine. The material was PBMCs, obtained about 41 days after the first yellow fever vaccination.

This chain's CDR3 is CSVRTGVNQPQHF. CDR3 in DNA: TGCAGCGTTCGGACGGGAGTAAATCAGCCCCAGCATTTT. The J gene is TRBJ1-5, the V gene TRBV29-1, with D hard to call. V was cut by 5 bases and J by 4 bases, with 12 bases left in between. The V gene's germline CDR1 is SQVTM and CDR2 ANQGSEA. CDR3 length: 13 residues.